This TCR beta chain was captured by sequencing in a study of CD8 T cells in ankylosing spondylitis. Study-level points and caveats: Relatively rare in peripheral blood, disease-linked clones were also CD8+. Researchers reportedly found disease-linked clones significantly enriched in matched ankylosing spondylitis synovial fluid. Some motif variants were previously reported in reactive arthritis synovial fluid and blood.

5'-RACE, quantitative and with molecular barcodes, yielded the TCR beta libraries. TCRdb ran MiXCR on the 5' RACE reads and lists one entry per CDR3 protein. The data contain 200,000 to 250,000 distinct CDR3 sequences, about 11% of them seen just once; the ten biggest clones take up 2.6%. This clonotype occurred many times. Its target is not known. This CDR3 region has 16 residues. After removal of 2 bases from V and 1 base from J, the junction contained 4 bases not matched to a gene. Germline lookup yields CDR1 MGHDK and CDR2 SYGVNS. This sequence joins TRBV25-1 and TRBJ2-2; 7 nucleotides agree with TRBD1. Sample: blood, either unsorted or a sorted T cell fraction (not recorded which). This sequence originates from a male donor with ankylosing spondylitis or in good health (not recorded which). CDR3 loop: CASSEDRTGNTGELFF. CDR3 bases: TGTGCCAGCAGTGAAGATAGGACAGGGAACACCGGGGAGCTGTTTTTT.